A single TCR beta chain is shown here with its context. The germline gives CDR1 LNHNV, CDR2 YYDKDF (reference sequence). The V and J ends lost 0 bases and 3 bases, in that order; junction bases with no gene match: 5. This CDR3 comprises 17 residues. The data were taken from a study of shared T cell receptors in the human thymus. The method was immunoSEQ multiplex PCR; TCRdb's version includes in-frame clones alone and lacks a portion of them. Of roughly 550,000 clones listed, about 80% were seen once; the top ten hold about 0.013%. The sample also formed part of further work on human thymus T cells. This second study notes: Thymic material originated from resections removed in the course of corrective heart surgery.

The sequence came from a boy under two years old with a congenital heart defect. This chain joins TRBV15 and TRBJ2-7; 13 positions match TRBD2. The specimen sequenced was thymocytes. The CDR3 region has the DNA TGTGCCACCAGCAGAGACTCCCGGACTAGCGGGGGCTACGAGCAGTACTTC. Amino acid sequence: CATSRDSRTSGGYEQYF.